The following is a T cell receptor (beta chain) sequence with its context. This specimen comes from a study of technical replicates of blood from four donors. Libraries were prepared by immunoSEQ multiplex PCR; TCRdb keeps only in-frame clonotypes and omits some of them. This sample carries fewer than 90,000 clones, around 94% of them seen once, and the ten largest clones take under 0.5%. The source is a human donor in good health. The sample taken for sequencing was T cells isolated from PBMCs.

As DNA, the CDR3 is TGTGCCAGCAGCTTAGAGATATTTCGGGAAAAACTGTTTTTT. This sequence encodes CASSLEIFREKLFF. The chain combines TRBV7-2 with TRBJ1-4; D unclear. V dropped 1 base and J dropped 8 bases, with 11 bases sitting between them. Germline V gene lookup returns CDR1 SGHTA and CDR2 FQGNSA. This CDR3 spans 14 amino acids.